These 11 T cell receptor beta chains were sequenced from one sample in a study of blood T cell repertoires in COVID-19. Only in-frame clones appear in the TCRdb table, and some are missing; sequencing was by immunoSEQ multiplex PCR. The sample consists of 120,000 to 150,000 clones, 79% of them appearing once. Sequenced sample: peripheral blood. These receptors were collected from a middle-aged man with active or convalescent COVID-19.

This chain connects TRBV11-2 to TRBJ2-7, with TRBD2 as a possible D gene (6 bases). Germline loops: CDR1 SGHAT, CDR2 FQNNGV. The CDR3 covers 15 residues. V lost 2 bases and J 3 bases, leaving 14 bases between the germline ends. This CDR3 is CASSLPAGCCYEQYF. The CDR3 DNA reads TGTGCCAGCAGCTTACCCGCGGGGTGCTGCTACGAGCAGTACTTC.

The chain employs TRBV11-2 and TRBJ2-4, with D perhaps matching TRBD2 (6 bases). The V end lost 5 bases, the J end lost 9 bases, and 23 bases lay between the germline ends. The CDR3 runs to 16 residues. Germline-derived CDR1 and CDR2 are SGHAT and FQNNGV. The CDR3 sequence is CASSDYRGRTEGIQYF. CDR3 bases: TGTGCCAGCAGCGATTACCGGGGGAGGACGGAAGGCATTCAGTACTTC.

This chain joins TRBV19 and TRBJ2-7; no firm D call. Germline V lookup: CDR1 LNHDA, CDR2 SQIVND (reference sequence). With 4 bases removed from V and 2 bases from J, the gap between germline ends came to 9 bases. This CDR3 region has 13 residues. CDR3 sequence reads: CASSTSRAYEQYF. CDR3 in DNA: TGTGCCAGTAGTACTTCTCGAGCCTACGAGCAGTACTTC.

This rearrangement joins TRBV27 to TRBJ1-2, with TRBD1 matching over 8 bases. CDR3 length: 17 amino acids. J lost 2 bases, V lost 3 bases, and 11 bases had no gene match. The germline gives CDR1 MNHEY, CDR2 SMNVEV (reference sequence). The CDR3 reads CASSFQGARRGNYGYTF. CDR3 nucleotide sequence: TGTGCCAGCAGTTTTCAGGGGGCGCGAAGGGGGAACTATGGCTACACCTTC.

CDR3 residues: CATSDPGQVNYGYTF. CDR3 bases: TGTGCCACCAGTGATCCTGGACAGGTCAACTATGGCTACACCTTC. The gene calls are TRBV24-1 and TRBJ1-2, with 7 bases aligning to TRBD1. Trimming took 3 bases from V and 2 from J; bases not matched to a gene: 5. This CDR3 is built from 15 residues. Germline V gene sequence: CDR1 KGHDR, CDR2 SFDVKD.

The table lists this clone with a few counts. CDR3 nucleotide sequence: TGTGCCAGCAGTTTATTAAGACAGGGTGAATCACCCCTCCACTTT. This encodes CASSLLRQGESPLHF. This chain connects TRBV27 to TRBJ1-6; 7 bases map to TRBD1. The length of the CDR3 is 15 residues. CDR1 is MNHEY and CDR2 is SMNVEV in the germline V gene (reference sequence). V shed 1 base, J shed 10 bases, and the junction held 7 bases outside the gene matches.

The V call is TRBV27, the J call TRBJ2-2; 8 bases match TRBD2. This CDR3 is 15 amino acids long. The germline gives CDR1 MNHEY, CDR2 SMNVEV (reference sequence). The V and J ends lost 6 bases and 6 bases, in that order; junction bases with no gene match: 9. The CDR3 protein is CASSPTLAEAGELFF. For the CDR3, the DNA is TGTGCCAGCAGCCCTACACTAGCGGAGGCCGGGGAGCTGTTTTTT.

The rearrangement links TRBV28 to TRBJ1-1, with D unresolved. Between the trimmed V and J ends, which lost 2 bases and 3 bases, there was a span of 13 bases. CDR3 length: 15 residues. The germline gives CDR1 MDHEN, CDR2 SYDVKM. CDR3 in amino acids: CASSLISGLYTEAFF. The DNA of the CDR3 is TGTGCCAGCAGTTTAATTTCGGGTCTCTACACTGAAGCTTTCTTT.

V gene TRBV10-3 combines with J gene TRBJ1-3, with D possibly matching TRBD1 (5 bases). CDR1 ENHRY and CDR2 SYGVKD come from the germline V gene. This CDR3 contains 16 residues. The V end was cut by 0 bases, the J end by 2 bases, with 11 bases between. CDR3 residues: CAISESQGTPGNTIYF. For the CDR3, the DNA is TGTGCCATCAGTGAGTCGCAGGGTACTCCTGGAAACACCATATATTTT.

The V and J genes are TRBV6-5 and TRBJ1-1, with D perhaps matching TRBD1 (6 bases). V gave up 6 bases and J gave up 1 base, with 15 bases separating them. This CDR3 is built from 15 residues. Germline V gene data show CDR1 as MNHEY and CDR2 as SVGAGI. In nucleotides, the CDR3 is TGTGCCAGCAGCTATACTGGGGGGGCGAACACTGAAGCTTTCTTT. Protein: CASSYTGGANTEAFF.

This clone was recorded at least ten times. The CDR3 sequence: CASSPMRTSGSYEQYF. In DNA form, the CDR3 reads TGTGCCAGCAGCCCCATGCGGACTAGCGGGAGCTACGAGCAGTACTTC. This chain connects TRBV7-2 to TRBJ2-7; 13 bases fit TRBD2. Germline V gives CDR1 SGHTA, CDR2 FQGNSA. With 5 bases clipped from V and 3 bases from J, the junction kept 7 bases outside the gene matches. This CDR3 region has 16 residues.